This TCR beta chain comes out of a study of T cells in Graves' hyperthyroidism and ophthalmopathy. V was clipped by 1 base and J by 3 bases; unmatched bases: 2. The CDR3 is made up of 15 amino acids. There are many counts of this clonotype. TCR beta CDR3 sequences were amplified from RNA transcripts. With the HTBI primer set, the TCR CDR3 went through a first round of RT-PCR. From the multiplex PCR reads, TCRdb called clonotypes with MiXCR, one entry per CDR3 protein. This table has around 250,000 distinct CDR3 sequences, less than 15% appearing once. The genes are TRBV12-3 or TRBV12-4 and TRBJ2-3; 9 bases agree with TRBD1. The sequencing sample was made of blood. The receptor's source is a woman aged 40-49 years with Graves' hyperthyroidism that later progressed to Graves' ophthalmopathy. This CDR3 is CASSLDRGQTDTQYF. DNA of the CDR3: TGTGCCAGCAGTTTAGACAGGGGGCAAACAGATACGCAGTATTTT.